The 17 T cell receptor beta chains below were found in one sample sequenced in a study of blood T cell repertoires in COVID-19. The data were produced by immunoSEQ multiplex PCR, yet TCRdb's version contains in-frame clones alone and is incomplete. The sample has approximately 170,000 clones, roughly 84% seen once. The sequenced sample consisted of peripheral blood. Receptors were obtained from a man older than 75 with COVID-19, enrolled during active disease.

The J gene is TRBJ2-3, the V gene TRBV19; D perhaps matches TRBD1 (5 bases). The germline gives CDR1 LNHDA, CDR2 SQIVND (reference sequence). This CDR3 comprises 14 residues. V was shortened by 2 bases and J by 0 bases, with 6 bases between the two germline ends. As DNA, the CDR3 is TGTGCCAGTAGTATAAGGGGTAGCACAGATACGCAGTATTTT. As protein: CASSIRGSTDTQYF.

The chain uses TRBV7-8 and TRBJ2-3; TRBD1 might be the D (6 bases). Germline V gene sequence: CDR1 SGHVS, CDR2 FQNEAQ. The V end lost 1 base, the J end lost 0 bases, and 11 bases lay between the germline ends. The CDR3 spans 16 residues. The CDR3 region has the DNA TGTGCCAGCAGCTTAGTGACAGGAGTTAGCACAGATACGCAGTATTTT. Protein sequence: CASSLVTGVSTDTQYF.

This clone appeared once. The chain carries TRBV18 and TRBJ1-4, with 8 nucleotides matching TRBD1. Germline CDR1 is KGHSH and CDR2 is LQKENI. Trimming cost V 3 bases and J 1 base; bases outside gene matches: 1. This CDR3 contains 15 residues. CDR3 nucleotide sequence: TGTGCCAGCTCACCGGGACAGGAAACTAATGAAAAACTGTTTTTT. Amino acid sequence: CASSPGQETNEKLFF.

The CDR3 bases are TGTGCCATCAGTGAGTCGAAATCCCGGTCGGGTCCCTACGAGCAGTACTTC. This translates into CAISESKSRSGPYEQYF. This chain joins TRBV10-3 and TRBJ2-7; D not resolved. Germline CDR1 and CDR2: ENHRY and SYGVKD. Trimming cost V 0 bases and J 2 bases, with 17 bases left between them. The CDR3 consists of 17 residues.

The rearrangement links TRBV4-1 to TRBJ2-1; 11 positions match TRBD1. The V gene end was trimmed by 4 bases and the J gene end by 6 bases; junction bases not matched to a gene: 5. The length of the CDR3 is 15 residues. Germline V gene sequence: CDR1 MGHRA, CDR2 YSYEKL. CDR3 protein: CASSPEGTGGNEQFF. The CDR3, as DNA: TGCGCCAGCAGCCCCGAGGGGACAGGGGGCAATGAGCAGTTCTTC.

The chain employs TRBV12-3 or TRBV12-4 and TRBJ2-3; D not certain. This CDR3 has 12 residues. Between the trimmed V and J ends, which lost 6 bases and 2 bases, there was a span of 6 bases. The CDR3 here is CASSRDTDTQYF. CDR3 bases: TGTGCCAGCAGCCGAGACACAGATACGCAGTATTTT.

The rearrangement uses TRBV27 and TRBJ2-4, with 12 bases aligning to TRBD1. CDR3 length equals 18 residues. CDR1 is MNHEY and CDR2 is SMNVEV in the germline V gene (reference sequence). After removal of 5 bases from V and 0 bases from J, the junction contained 8 bases not matched to a gene. The CDR3 here is CASSPPGTGGLAKNIQYF. In DNA, the CDR3 is TGTGCCAGCAGTCCCCCCGGGACAGGGGGCTTAGCCAAAAACATTCAGTACTTC.

Only one count was recorded for this clone. The chain links TRBV28 to TRBJ2-5; TRBD2 matches at 10 bases. The germline CDR1 and CDR2 sequences are MDHEN and SYDVKM. V was clipped by 3 bases and J by 5 bases; unmatched bases: 24. This CDR3 is 21 amino acids long. The CDR3 reads CASSFPDRVATGLARRETQYF. CDR3 nucleotide sequence: TGTGCCAGCAGTTTCCCGGACAGGGTGGCGACGGGACTAGCGAGAAGGGAGACCCAGTACTTC. The full variable domain, in which reference TRBV28 and TRBJ2-5 provide the parts outside the CDR3, is DVKVTQSSRYLVKRTGEKVFLECVQDMDHENMFWYRQDPGLGLRLIYFSYDVKMKEKGDIPEGYSVSREKKERFSLILESASTNQTSMYLCASSFPDRVATGLARRETQYFGPGTRLLVL.

This clone has only one observation. The rearrangement joins TRBV4-2 to TRBJ1-2; D perhaps matches TRBD1 (5 bases). Germline CDR1 LGHNA, CDR2 YNFKEQ. There are 16 residues in the CDR3. V was cut by 0 bases and J by 3 bases, with 14 bases left in between. The CDR3 here is CASSQEARQYHYGYTF. CDR3 bases: TGTGCCAGCAGCCAAGAGGCCCGACAGTATCACTATGGCTACACCTTC.

The chain employs TRBV18 and TRBJ1-3, with D possibly being TRBD1 (5 bases). CDR1 and CDR2 from the germline V gene are KGHSH and LQKENI. This CDR3 contains 14 residues. Trimming removed 2 bases at V and 5 bases at J, with 10 bases between. CDR3 sequence (DNA): TGTGCCAGCTCACCAGCGGGGGGTCGAAACACCATATATTTT. It specifies CASSPAGGRNTIYF.

The genes are TRBV5-1 and TRBJ1-1, with 7 bases fitting TRBD1. Germline V CDR1 and CDR2: SGHRS, YFSETQ. This CDR3 spans 15 amino acids. V was clipped by 0 bases and J by 6 bases; unmatched bases: 8. CDR3 sequence: CASSLVGRGYAEAFF. The CDR3, as DNA: TGCGCCAGCAGCTTGGTGGGCAGGGGGTACGCTGAAGCTTTCTTT.

The table lists this clone with a few counts. Other nucleotide sequences in the sample specify the same CDR3. The chain employs TRBV6-5 and TRBJ2-7; 10 bases fit TRBD1. J gave up 5 bases and V 2 bases, and 6 bases lay outside the gene matches. CDR1 and CDR2 from the germline V gene are MNHEY and SVGAGI. The CDR3 covers 15 residues. The CDR3 region has the DNA TGTGCCAGCAGTTACCCGGGGACAGGGGTGAACGAGCAGTACTTC. As protein: CASSYPGTGVNEQYF.

V is TRBV11-2 and J is TRBJ1-1, with unresolved D. The germline V gene has CDR1 SGHAT and CDR2 FQNNGV. The CDR3 runs 13 residues. V was trimmed by 1 base and J by 7 bases, leaving 10 bases between them. The CDR3 DNA reads as TGTGCCAGCAGCTTAGCGTCCCCGGGTGAAGCTTTCTTT. This sequence encodes CASSLASPGEAFF.

The J gene is TRBJ1-1, the V gene TRBV7-3, with 8 bases aligning to TRBD1. This CDR3 contains 15 residues. The junction had 6 bases not matched to a gene; V was cut back by 5 bases and J by 1 base. Germline V lookup: CDR1 SGHTA, CDR2 FQGTGA. The CDR3 region has the DNA TGTGCCAGCAGCCCACAGGGGGGCCAGAACACTGAAGCTTTCTTT. Its translation is CASSPQGGQNTEAFF.

The V call is TRBV27, the J call TRBJ1-5; TRBD1 aligns across 9 bases. CDR3 length equals 15 residues. J lost 6 bases, V lost 4 bases, and 7 bases had no gene match. Germline values: CDR1 MNHEY, CDR2 SMNVEV (reference sequence). The CDR3 region has the DNA TGTGCCAGCAGTTCCGGGACAGGGTTAGGTCAGCCCCAGCATTTT. Its protein product is CASSSGTGLGQPQHF.

V gene TRBV7-6 combines with J gene TRBJ2-1, with 14 bases lining up with TRBD2. CDR3 length: 18 amino acids. Trimming removed 5 bases from V and 7 bases from J; junction bases left unmatched: 13. The germline V gene has CDR1 SGHVS and CDR2 FNYEAQ. CDR3 bases: TGTGCCAGCAGCCTAGAAGGGACTAGCGGGGGTATTTATAATGAGCAGTTCTTC. Its protein is CASSLEGTSGGIYNEQFF.

CDR3 in DNA: TGTGCCAGCAGAGCCGTAGGGACAGCCTATGGCTACACCTTC. Its protein product is CASRAVGTAYGYTF. The chain is built from TRBV27 and TRBJ1-2; 7 bases align to TRBD1. The CDR3 runs 14 residues. V shed 6 bases, J shed 4 bases, and the junction held 8 bases outside the gene matches. Germline V gives CDR1 MNHEY, CDR2 SMNVEV (reference sequence).